Below are 3 T cell receptor beta chains sequenced from a single sample in a study of T cell changes during pregnancy in multiple sclerosis (dated by TCRdb to between 2017 and 2020). Libraries were built with the immunoSEQ multiplex PCR assay. The table was pulled from immuneACCESS by TCRdb, which kept in-frame rearrangements only. Such tables lose some clones; where checked, under half of the loss comes from unresolved V genes, and the rest has no known cause. The sample has more than 100,000 clones on record, 85% to 95% of them singletons. Of the sample, 0.8% to 1% is held by the ten largest clones. The input for sequencing was peripheral blood, taken after pregnancy. Every receptor here comes from a female donor with multiple sclerosis, enrolled in a pregnancy study.

This clone was seen just once. The rearrangement links TRBV6-1 to TRBJ2-2, with 10 nucleotides matching TRBD1. J was trimmed by 0 bases and V by 6 bases; bases with no gene match: 1. CDR1 is MNHNS, CDR2 SASEGT, per germline. The CDR3 loop spans 15 amino acids. Here the CDR3 reads CASRGQGSNTGELFF. CDR3 bases: TGTGCCAGCAGGGGACAGGGGTCGAACACCGGGGAGCTGTTTTTT.

The V and J genes are TRBV19 and TRBJ2-1, with TRBD2 matching 12 bases. From germline, CDR1 is LNHDA and CDR2 SQIVND (reference sequence). The CDR3 is 15 residues long. The V segment lost 8 bases and the J segment 3 bases; nucleotides outside the gene matches: 5. The CDR3 nucleotides read TGTGCCAGTCGAAGGACTAGCGGGAACTACAATGAGCAGTTCTTC. This gives the protein CASRRTSGNYNEQFF.

This clone came up a few times. This chain joins TRBV7-3 and TRBJ2-1, with 7 bases that match TRBD2. V trimming: 0 bases; J trimming: 11 bases; junction bases outside the gene matches: 10. CDR3 size: 15 residues. CDR1 is SGHTA and CDR2 is FQGTGA in the germline V gene. The CDR3 region is CASSLTREQSDKQFF. The CDR3, as DNA: TGTGCCAGCAGCTTAACGCGGGAGCAGAGCGATAAGCAGTTCTTC.